This is a list of T cell receptor beta chains from one sample in a study of blood T cell repertoires in COVID-19. Sequencing was performed with immunoSEQ multiplex PCR; in TCRdb, only in-frame clones are kept and a portion is missing. The table shows roughly 280,000 clones, with just under 90% occurring only once. The sequenced sample consisted of PBMCs or T cells enriched from blood (not recorded which). The receptors stem from a young woman with acute COVID-19. Both conserved end residues are part of each CDR3. D genes are given only for firm matches. Clone size, where shown, is once, few, many, or a class for clones that have expanded.

clone_size j_call d_call v_call cdr3_aa cdr3_nt
NA TRBJ2-1 NA TRBV12-3/TRBV12-4 CASSFLHEQFF TGTGCCAGCAGTTTTCTCCATGAGCAGTTCTTC
NA TRBJ2-2 NA TRBV6-1 CASSEPSGLAGELFF TGTGCCAGCAGTGAGCCCAGCGGGCTCGCCGGGGAGCTGTTTTTT
few TRBJ2-3 TRBD2 TRBV2 CASRRETDTQYF TGTGCCAGCAGGCGGGAGACAGATACGCAGTATTTT
once TRBJ2-5 TRBD1 TRBV7-3 CASSTGGFETQYF TGTGCCAGTTCGACAGGGGGCTTCGAGACCCAGTACTTC
NA TRBJ1-6 NA TRBV19 CASSLSGDPIGSPLHF TGTGCCAGTAGTCTCTCGGGGGACCCGATAGGTTCACCCCTCCACTTT
NA TRBJ1-3 TRBD1 TRBV6-1 CASSEDRGSGNTIYF TGTGCCAGCAGTGAAGACAGGGGCTCTGGAAACACCATATATTTT
NA TRBJ2-7 TRBD2 TRBV11-3 CASSFSAGGPYEQYF TGTGCCAGCAGCTTTTCAGCGGGAGGCCCCTACGAGCAGTACTTC
NA TRBJ1-6 NA TRBV10-1 CASSDQVNSPLHF TGCGCCAGCAGTGATCAGGTTAATTCACCCCTCCACTTT
NA TRBJ2-7 NA TRBV9 CASSVGVTPNEQYF TGTGCCAGCAGCGTAGGGGTGACACCGAACGAGCAGTACTTC
NA TRBJ1-1 TRBD1 TRBV30 CAWRGGTGFSEAFF TGTGCCTGGAGGGGGGGGACAGGGTTTTCTGAAGCTTTCTTT
NA TRBJ2-5 NA TRBV2 CASSEQLETQYF TGTGCCAGCAGTGAACAGTTAGAGACCCAGTACTTC
NA TRBJ2-2 TRBD1 TRBV27 CASTRTGEGTGELFF TGTGCCAGCACTCGGACAGGGGAGGGCACCGGGGAGCTGTTTTTT
once TRBJ2-1 TRBD2 TRBV9 CASSSRTSGRAWSYNEQFF TGTGCCAGCAGCTCACGGACTAGCGGGAGGGCCTGGTCCTACAATGAGCAGTTCTTC
NA TRBJ2-7 NA TRBV19 CASSIRGTDSYEQYF TGTGCCAGTAGTATTCGGGGGACCGACTCCTACGAGCAGTACTTC
NA TRBJ2-2 NA TRBV27 CASSLRGSDTGELFF TGTGCCAGCAGTTTAAGGGGGTCGGACACCGGGGAGCTGTTTTTT
NA TRBJ1-2 TRBD1 TRBV5-4 CASSWTGMPYGYTF TGTGCCAGCAGCTGGACAGGGATGCCCTATGGCTACACCTTC
NA TRBJ2-2 NA TRBV10-3 CAISESFGEAGELFF TGTGCCATCAGTGAGTCTTTTGGGGAGGCCGGGGAGCTGTTTTTT
NA TRBJ2-1 TRBD2 TRBV12-3/TRBV12-4 CVSGRGDNEQFF TGTGTTAGCGGGAGGGGGGACAATGAGCAGTTCTTC
few TRBJ2-3 NA TRBV5-1 CASSQSTTSTDTQYF TGCGCCAGCAGCCAATCGACTACTAGCACAGATACGCAGTATTTT
NA TRBJ2-7 NA TRBV25-1 CASSNPQEVSYEQYF TGTGCCAGCAGCAACCCCCAGGAGGTCTCCTACGAGCAGTACTTC
NA TRBJ1-1 NA TRBV10-1 CASSGPGQSDTEAFF TGCGCCAGCAGTGGACCTGGACAGTCTGACACTGAAGCTTTCTTT
NA TRBJ1-1 NA TRBV7-9 CASSFRLQGHQNTEAFF TGTGCCAGCAGCTTTAGACTCCAGGGACACCAAAACACTGAAGCTTTCTTT
NA TRBJ2-3 NA TRBV7-9 CASTPSTDTQYF TGTGCCAGCACCCCTAGCACAGATACGCAGTATTTT
NA TRBJ1-4 NA TRBV1 CTNPGQPNEKLFF TGCACCAATCCGGGACAGCCTAATGAAAAACTGTTTTTT
NA TRBJ1-5 NA TRBV30 CAWSVQGDQPQHF TGTGCCTGGAGTGTACAGGGAGATCAGCCCCAGCATTTT
NA TRBJ2-1 TRBD1 TRBV29-1 CSLLPGQGINEQFF TGCAGCCTCCTCCCGGGACAGGGAATTAATGAGCAGTTCTTC
NA TRBJ2-3 TRBD2 TRBV28 CASSLPPGLAGGPGTDTQYF TGTGCCAGCAGTCTCCCCCCGGGACTAGCGGGAGGGCCGGGCACAGATACGCAGTATTTT
NA TRBJ2-7 TRBD2 TRBV5-4 CASSLTSGWAYEQYF TGTGCCAGCAGCCTAACTAGCGGTTGGGCCTACGAGCAGTACTTC
NA TRBJ1-1 TRBD1 TRBV28 CASSLTRTGGISEAFF TGTGCCAGCAGTTTAACTCGGACAGGGGGAATATCTGAAGCTTTCTTT
NA TRBJ1-2 NA TRBV14 CASSQGTASGGYTF TGTGCCAGCAGCCAAGGGACAGCATCTGGTGGCTACACCTTC
NA TRBJ2-5 NA TRBV28 CASSYDRKETQYF TGTGCCAGCAGTTACGACAGAAAAGAGACCCAGTACTTC
NA TRBJ2-3 TRBD2 TRBV27 CASSLSGGLAGGTSTDTQYF TGTGCCAGCAGCCTAAGCGGGGGGCTAGCGGGAGGGACTAGCACAGATACGCAGTATTTT